This T cell receptor (beta chain) is from a study of shared clonotypes between healthy human individuals. Whole-study findings and limits: Naive subsets typically showed greater estimated richness than memory subsets.

Regarding this clone: The antigen is undetermined.

In germline, CDR1 is SGHVS, CDR2 FNYEAQ. V was shortened by 1 base and J by 3 bases, with 10 bases between the two germline ends. The CDR3 contains 14 residues. The protocol was immunoSEQ multiplex PCR, while the TCRdb copy is restricted to in-frame clones and leaves out a portion. The sample lists under 2,000,000 clones, about 95% occurring once. Naive CD8 cells lacked CD45RO, underwent positive selection for CCR7 and left out terminally differentiated effector memory CD45RA+ cells. This rearrangement joins TRBV7-6 to TRBJ2-7; no clear D gene. The sequence was collected from a man aged 18 to 29 in good health. The sample comprised naive CD8+ T cells sorted from blood. Here the CDR3 reads CASSLETQFYEQYF. The CDR3 region has the DNA TGTGCCAGCAGCTTAGAAACACAATTCTACGAGCAGTACTTC.